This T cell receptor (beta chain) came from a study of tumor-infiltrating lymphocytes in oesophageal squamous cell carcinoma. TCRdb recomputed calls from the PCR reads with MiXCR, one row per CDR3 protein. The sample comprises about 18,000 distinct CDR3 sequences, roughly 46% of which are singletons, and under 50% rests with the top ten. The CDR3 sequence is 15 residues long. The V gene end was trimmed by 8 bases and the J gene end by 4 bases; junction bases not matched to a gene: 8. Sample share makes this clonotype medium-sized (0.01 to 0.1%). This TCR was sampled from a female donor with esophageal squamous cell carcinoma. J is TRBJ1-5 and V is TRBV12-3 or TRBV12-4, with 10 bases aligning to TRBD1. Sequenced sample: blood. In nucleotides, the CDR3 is TGTGCCAGCGGAAGACAGGGGGCGCGGAATCAGCCCCAGCATTTT. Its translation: CASGRQGARNQPQHF.